The rows below give T cell receptor beta chains drawn from one sample of a study of T cell clonotyping in hematopoietic cell transplantation. Libraries were prepared by immunoSEQ multiplex PCR; TCRdb keeps only in-frame clonotypes and omits some of them. The sample has 50,000 or so clones, about four fifths seen once. The sample in question was peripheral blood mononuclear cells, obtained before stem cell transplant. The origin of the receptors is a man in his sixties with myelodysplastic syndrome. Some clones in this sample may be carry-over from other donors' samples. Both conserved end residues are part of each CDR3. The order of the fields is V gene, CDR3 protein.

>TRBV4-3
CASSQDALSGVMNTEAFF
>TRBV18
CASSSLGQGEFGYTF
>TRBV7-9
CASSLETLGGEQYF
>TRBV7-8
CASSSRGINYGYTF
>TRBV30
CAWSVHPGQGTGELFF
>TRBV7-2
CASSLGGGANYEQYF
>TRBV28
CASSAPGWLTEAFF
>TRBV6-1
CASSESDRGLGVVTEAFF
>TRBV5-8
CASIYGVGETQYF
>TRBV7-8
CASSIDRGGNQPQHF
>TRBV6-1
CASSVVAWDEQYF
>TRBV7-2
CASSTGGDYGYTF
>TRBV11-2
CASSLNGELNNEQFF
>TRBV9
CASSRGQGLGGYTF
>TRBV5-6
CASSYYSYNSPLHF
>TRBV29-1
CSVEAPVYGYTF
>TRBV19
CASSIAGETDTQYF
>TRBV25-1
CANSPEPDRVNEKLFF
>TRBV27
CASSLNGQRFGYTF
>TRBV11-2
CASSPWDSNYEQYF
>TRBV5-1
CASSLGRRGLNEQFF
>TRBV25-1
CASSSQGSGELFF
>TRBV7-2
CASSPGGRANQPQHF
>TRBV29-1
CSVAGTAGNQPQHF
>TRBV5-1
CASSLGHLINYGYTF
>TRBV6-5
CASKGREGNYGYTF